Given below is one T cell receptor (beta chain) in context. Its antigen is currently unknown. The data derive from a study of T cells after yellow fever vaccination. Overall study: SMART-Seq v4 Ultra Low Input served to prepare low-cell-number fractions. Study findings and constraints: The booster saw the reappearance of most primary-vaccination clones (around 96% CD4, around 88% CD8). A weaker but faster secondary response was observed, peaking on day 5 versus 15.

Trimming removed 5 bases from V and 8 bases from J, with 13 bases in between. From germline, CDR1 is SGHTA and CDR2 FQGTGA. This CDR3 has 13 residues. Synthesis of TCR cDNA relied on 5'RACE template switching, which attached a universal primer site and UMIs. TCRdb reanalysed the 5' RACE reads using MiXCR and keeps one entry per CDR3 protein. Counted here are about 320,000 distinct CDR3 sequences, about 11% occurring once; the ten biggest clones make up approximately 3%. The chain has TRBV7-3 and TRBJ2-1; D might be TRBD1 (5 bases). The sequence was obtained from a man between 18 and 29 years old who received the YFV17D yellow fever vaccine. The sample in question was CD4+ T cells sorted from PBMCs, obtained 45 days after the yellow fever booster vaccination. Written as DNA, the CDR3 is TGTGCCAGCAGCCGACAGCCCAGCGATGAGCAGTTCTTC. Its protein product is CASSRQPSDEQFF.